These 7 T cell receptor beta chains were all obtained from the same sample, sequenced in a study of blood T cell repertoires in COVID-19. Profiled with immunoSEQ multiplex PCR; TCRdb holds only in-frame clones, not every one. Here the sample spans more than 250,000 clones, roughly 86% being singletons. Material: PBMCs or T cells enriched from blood (not recorded which). The receptor source for this set is a woman aged 18 to 35 who had recovered from COVID-19.

This clone came up a few times. This chain connects TRBV4-3 to TRBJ1-6; D unclear. V was clipped by 3 bases and J by 8 bases, with 11 bases between them. From germline, CDR1 is LGHNA and CDR2 YSLEER. This CDR3 contains 14 residues. CDR3 nucleotide sequence: TGCGCCAGCAGCCATGTATCCCCGGATTCACCCCTCCACTTT. As protein: CASSHVSPDSPLHF.

This clone was recorded only once. The chain couples TRBV9 to TRBJ1-1, with D possibly TRBD1 on 6 matching bases. The germline CDR1 and CDR2 sequences are SGDLS and YYNGEE. This CDR3 is 12 amino acids long. V was trimmed by 3 bases and J by 7 bases, leaving 10 bases between them. The CDR3 DNA reads as TGTGCCAGCAGCGACGGGACACTTGAAGCTTTCTTT. Translated: CASSDGTLEAFF.

The V gene is TRBV19, the J gene TRBJ1-3; D is unclear. The CDR3 has 14 amino acids. CDR1 is LNHDA and CDR2 is SQIVND in the germline V gene (reference sequence). Trimming took off 4 bases at V and 4 bases at J, with 11 bases between the two ends. The CDR3 region is CASSSSRRGNTIYF. The CDR3 DNA follows: TGTGCCAGTAGTAGCTCCCGGCGGGGAAACACCATATATTTT.

The rearrangement uses TRBV7-8 and TRBJ2-3; D gene uncertain. Germline V gene sequence: CDR1 SGHVS, CDR2 FQNEAQ. Deletions cut 4 bases from V and 2 bases from J, with 16 bases between. The CDR3 totals 16 residues. As DNA, the CDR3 is TGTGCCAGCAGCTCAGTGACCGGGTGGTCCACAGATACGCAGTATTTT. Its protein is CASSSVTGWSTDTQYF.

The CDR3 is CASSATGATNEKLFF. CDR3 sequence (DNA): TGTGCCAGTAGTGCGACAGGTGCAACTAATGAAAAACTGTTTTTT. This chain connects TRBV19 to TRBJ1-4, with D perhaps TRBD1 (6 bases). CDR3 size: 15 residues. V gave up 5 bases and J gave up 0 bases, with 10 bases separating them. CDR1 is LNHDA and CDR2 is SQIVND in the germline V gene (reference sequence).

This clone was observed once. The chain joins TRBV9 to TRBJ2-4, with 11 bases aligning to TRBD1. This CDR3 is built from 16 residues. Germline CDR1 reads SGDLS; CDR2 reads YYNGEE. Unmatched junction bases numbered 5, after V lost 3 bases and J lost 3 bases. This CDR3 reads CASSAGGTGGKNIQYF. CDR3 coding DNA: TGTGCCAGCAGCGCCGGAGGGACAGGGGGCAAAAACATTCAGTACTTC.

CDR3 DNA: TGTGCCAGCAGTGCCCCCGGGACAGGGAACTACGAGCAGTACTTC. This encodes CASSAPGTGNYEQYF. The rearrangement links TRBV27 to TRBJ2-7; 9 bases map to TRBD1. Germline values: CDR1 MNHEY, CDR2 SMNVEV (reference sequence). The length of the CDR3 is 15 residues. V shed 5 bases, J shed 3 bases, and the junction held 8 bases outside the gene matches.